The 27 T cell receptor beta chains below were found in one sample sequenced in a study of CD8 T cells in ankylosing spondylitis. In TCRdb, the 5' RACE reads were re-called with MiXCR into one record per CDR3 protein. The data show some 840,000 distinct CDR3 sequences, approximately 12% seen once. These receptors have no identified antigens. The study, taken as a whole, reports: Typical of ankylosing spondylitis blood, it appeared, was a TCR beta motif of roughly eight highly homologous variants.

The sequenced sample was blood, either unsorted or a sorted T cell fraction (not recorded which). These receptors all come from a male donor with ankylosing spondylitis.

There are many counts of this clonotype. The rearrangement joins TRBV20-1 to TRBJ2-7, with D perhaps matching TRBD1 or TRBD2 (5 bases each). This CDR3 contains 13 residues. Per the germline V gene, CDR1 is DFQATT and CDR2 is SNEGSKA (reference sequence). The CDR3 loop reads CSITRDPSYEQYF. The CDR3 region has the DNA TGCAGCATAACCCGGGACCCTTCCTACGAGCAGTACTTC.

This clonotype was picked up a small number of times. The genes are TRBV20-1 and TRBJ2-3; a possible D gene is TRBD1 (5 bases). The CDR3 loop spans 16 amino acids. Per the germline V gene, CDR1 is DFQATT and CDR2 is SNEGSKA (reference sequence). V was clipped by 1 base and J by 0 bases, with 14 bases between them. The CDR3 DNA reads as TGCAGTGCTAGAGCCCTGGGGCTCTCTAGCACAGATACGCAGTATTTT. Translation gives CSARALGLSSTDTQYF.

This sequence joins TRBV20-1 and TRBJ1-5, with 11 bases fitting TRBD1. J gave up 7 bases and V 6 bases, and 8 bases lay outside the gene matches. The CDR3 totals 14 residues. From germline, CDR1 is DFQATT and CDR2 SNEGSKA (reference sequence). CDR3 loop: CSARTGGAGQPQHF. DNA for the CDR3: TGCAGTGCCCGGACAGGGGGCGCGGGGCAGCCCCAGCATTTT.

A few counts support this clonotype. The gene calls are TRBV7-2 and TRBJ2-1; D ambiguous. In germline, CDR1 is SGHTA, CDR2 FQGNSA. CDR3 length equals 16 residues. Trimming removed 0 bases at V and 6 bases at J, with 15 bases between. Here the CDR3 DNA reads TGTGCCAGCAGCTTAGCGGGTTTCGGACCTCTCAATGAGCAGTTCTTC. This gives the protein CASSLAGFGPLNEQFF.

This clonotype was counted ten times or more. The CDR3 nucleotides read TGTGCCAGCTCACCTGACAGGGCCTATGGCTACACCTTC. Translating gives CASSPDRAYGYTF. The rearrangement joins TRBV18 to TRBJ1-2, with 7 bases identical to TRBD1. V lost 3 bases and J lost 4; bases outside the gene matches: 2. The CDR3 sequence is 13 residues long. Germline assignment: CDR1 KGHSH and CDR2 LQKENI.

This clonotype has more than one count but fewer than ten. The genes are TRBV20-1 and TRBJ2-5; 9 nucleotides align to TRBD1. The trim removed 2 bases at V and 9 bases at J, leaving 7 bases unmatched. The CDR3 runs 13 residues. CDR1 is DFQATT and CDR2 is SNEGSKA in the germline V gene (reference sequence). Here the CDR3 reads CSARWDRDGAQYF. CDR3 nucleotides: TGCAGTGCTAGATGGGACAGGGACGGGGCCCAGTACTTC.

This clonotype was counted many times. V is TRBV10-3 and J is TRBJ2-7, with 8 positions matching TRBD1. CDR3 length equals 14 residues. V trimming: 7 bases; J trimming: 3 bases; junction bases outside the gene matches: 8. Germline loops: CDR1 ENHRY, CDR2 SYGVKD. CDR3 in amino acids: CAIKKEDRDYEQYF. The CDR3 region has the DNA TGTGCCATCAAAAAAGAGGACAGGGACTACGAGCAGTACTTC.

This chain uses TRBV6-2 or TRBV6-3 with TRBJ2-7, with D maybe TRBD1 (6 bases). Germline V gene data show CDR1 as MNHEY and CDR2 as SVGEGT. Trimming pared 2 bases from V and 1 base from J, leaving 12 bases between. The CDR3 spans 15 residues. CDR3 in amino acids: CASSYLKGVSYEQYF. The CDR3 DNA follows: TGTGCCAGCAGTTACCTGAAGGGGGTGTCCTACGAGCAGTACTTC.

Comment on this clonotype: This could be a read error, since a much larger clone is one nucleotide away. This chain connects TRBV11-1 to TRBJ2-5; no definite D call. Deletions cut 6 bases from V and 5 bases from J, with 19 bases between. CDR3 length equals 15 residues. CDR1 and CDR2 (germline): SGHAT, FQDESV (reference sequence). CDR3 DNA sequence: TGTGCCAGCAGTTCTACGCTCCGCGAAGAGGAGACCCAGTACTTC. Translated, it gives CASSSTLREEETQYF.

In the case of this clonotype: This may be a read error: a much more frequent sequence differs by one nucleotide. The chain recombines TRBV6-5 with TRBJ2-7; no firm D call. The V gene's germline CDR1 is MNHEY and CDR2 SVGAGI. The CDR3 loop spans 14 amino acids. Trimming cost V 4 bases and J 1 base, with 11 bases left between them. This CDR3 is CASSLQSLSYEQYF. The DNA for the CDR3 is TGTGCCAGCAGTTTACAGTCGTTGTCCTACGAGCAGTACTTC.

This clonotype was seen a few times. The rearrangement uses TRBV12-3 or TRBV12-4 and TRBJ1-2; D is possibly TRBD1 (5 bases). The CDR3 runs 15 residues. Trimming removed 6 bases from V and 7 bases from J, with 21 bases in between. CDR3 residues: CASRILVGTPSGYTF. The CDR3, as DNA: TGTGCCAGCAGAATCCTCGTGGGGACCCCGAGTGGCTACACCTTC.

This clonotype was counted only a few times. The rearrangement joins TRBV20-1 to TRBJ1-2; 7 bases map to TRBD1. Losses at the gene ends were 6 bases for V and 3 bases for J; bases not matched to a gene: 4. The V gene's germline CDR1 is DFQATT and CDR2 SNEGSKA (reference sequence). The CDR3 sequence is 12 residues long. The CDR3 DNA sequence: TGCAGTGCCGATCAGGGGGACTATGGCTACACCTTC. This translates into CSADQGDYGYTF.

This clonotype has more than one count but fewer than ten. V gene TRBV9 combines with J gene TRBJ2-1, with 8 bases aligning to TRBD1. The CDR3 runs to 18 residues. After removal of 4 bases from V and 3 bases from J, the junction contained 15 bases not matched to a gene. Germline V gene sequence: CDR1 SGDLS, CDR2 YYNGEE. CDR3 nucleotides: TGTGCCAGCAGCCCCTCTCAGGGGGCAGGGGGCTTCTACAATGAGCAGTTCTTC. Protein product: CASSPSQGAGGFYNEQFF.

This clonotype appeared a few times. The rearrangement links TRBV20-1 to TRBJ2-7, with TRBD2 identical over 13 bases. Germline CDR1 and CDR2: DFQATT and SNEGSKA (reference sequence). V lost 5 bases and J lost 3; bases outside the gene matches: 4. The CDR3 length is 14 residues. The CDR3 sequence is CSAWGTSGIYEQYF. The CDR3 region has the DNA TGCAGTGCTTGGGGGACTAGCGGGATCTACGAGCAGTACTTC.

This clonotype has only a few counts. The chain uses TRBV5-1 and TRBJ2-7, with 10 nucleotides matching TRBD2. The germline V gene has CDR1 SGHRS and CDR2 YFSETQ. V shed 4 bases, J shed 2 bases, and the junction held 12 bases outside the gene matches. The CDR3 has 17 residues. CDR3 coding DNA: TGCGCCAGCAGCGAGGGGATGAGCGGGAGGGTACCCTACGAGCAGTACTTC. Translating gives CASSEGMSGRVPYEQYF.

CDR3 in amino acids: CASSEGGSYNEQFF. The CDR3, as DNA: TGTGCCAGCAGCGAGGGGGGCTCCTACAATGAGCAGTTCTTC. The J gene is TRBJ2-1, the V gene TRBV7-3; D is tentatively TRBD1 or TRBD2 (6 bases each). Per germline, CDR1 SGHTA and CDR2 FQGTGA. The CDR3 covers 14 residues. V gave up 5 bases and J gave up 0 bases, with 8 bases separating them.

This clonotype was seen repeatedly, ten times or more. J is TRBJ2-5 and V is TRBV7-2; tentative D call: TRBD1 (6 bases). The CDR3 runs 12 residues. Trimming pared 4 bases from V and 5 bases from J, leaving 8 bases between. Germline V lookup: CDR1 SGHTA, CDR2 FQGNSA. CDR3 sequence: CASSWGQETQYF. CDR3 nucleotides: TGTGCCAGCAGCTGGGGGCAGGAGACCCAGTACTTC. The variable domain in full, with the rest retrieved from reference TRBV7-2 and TRBJ2-5, is GAGVSQSPSNKVTEKGKDVELRCDPISGHTALYWYRQSLGQGLEFLIYFQGNSAPDKSGLPSDRFSAERTGGSVSTLTIQRTQQEDSAVYLCASSWGQETQYFGPGTRLLVL.

This clonotype was seen only a few times. The chain's CDR3 is CASSLRLLNSPLHF. In nucleotides, the CDR3 is TGTGCCAGCAGTTTAAGGCTTCTGAATTCACCCCTCCACTTT. The chain uses TRBV12-3 or TRBV12-4 and TRBJ1-6; D is uncertain. This CDR3 has 14 amino acids. Trimming stripped 2 bases from V and 7 bases from J, with 9 bases between.

This clonotype was counted a few times. This chain links TRBV12-3 or TRBV12-4 with TRBJ2-3, with TRBD2 identical over 11 bases. This CDR3 region has 17 residues. Unmatched junction bases numbered 9, after V lost 3 bases and J lost 4 bases. The CDR3 loop reads CASSLTSGISVSDTQYF. DNA of the CDR3: TGTGCCAGCAGTTTGACTAGCGGGATATCTGTCTCAGATACGCAGTATTTT.

This clonotype was seen more than once but under ten times. The chain has TRBV7-9 and TRBJ2-7; D not resolved. This CDR3 region has 15 residues. V was shortened by 7 bases and J by 2 bases, with 18 bases between the two germline ends. The V gene's germline CDR1 is SEHNR and CDR2 FQNEAQ (reference sequence). The CDR3 DNA follows: TGTGCCAGCACCCGGCCCTTAGAGAAACCCTACGAGCAGTACTTC. Its translation is CASTRPLEKPYEQYF. Filled out from reference TRBV7-9 and TRBJ2-7, the complete variable domain reads DTGVSQNPRHKITKRGQNVTFRCDPISEHNRLYWYRQTLGQGPEFLTYFQNEAQLEKSRLLSDRFSAERPKGSFSTLEIQRTEQGDSAMYLCASTRPLEKPYEQYFGPGTRLTVT.

The chain has TRBV7-2 and TRBJ2-1; the D is unclear. The germline CDR1 and CDR2 sequences are SGHTA and FQGNSA. Trimming stripped 4 bases from V and 0 bases from J, with 10 bases between. The CDR3 has 15 amino acids. In DNA, the CDR3 is TGTGCCAGCAGCTCTGACACAAGCTCCTACAATGAGCAGTTCTTC. Translation gives CASSSDTSSYNEQFF.

This clonotype has a handful of counts. The gene calls are TRBV7-2 and TRBJ2-7, with D perhaps matching TRBD1 (6 bases). This CDR3 is 14 amino acids long. Germline CDR1 reads SGHTA; CDR2 reads FQGNSA. V lost 5 bases and J 2 bases, leaving 13 bases between the germline ends. CDR3 region: CASSLRGTTYEQYF. The CDR3, as DNA: TGTGCCAGCAGCCTTAGGGGGACCACCTACGAGCAGTACTTC.

The CDR3 nucleotides are TGTGCCAGCAGTTCAGGGAGGAGGACTGAAGCTTTCTTT. Protein sequence: CASSSGRRTEAFF. This chain links TRBV6-6 with TRBJ1-1; TRBD1 might be the D (5 bases). CDR1 MNHNY and CDR2 SVGAGI come from the germline V gene (reference sequence). Trimming cost V 4 bases and J 5 bases, with 11 bases left between them. The CDR3 length is 13 residues.

The gene calls are TRBV6-5 and TRBJ1-2; no firm D call. The V end lost 6 bases, the J end lost 1 base, and 15 bases lay between the germline ends. Germline CDR1 is MNHEY and CDR2 is SVGAGI. This CDR3 is 15 amino acids long. The CDR3 nucleotides read TGTGCCAGCAGCTATACCGGGAGACTTAACTATGGCTACACCTTC. Its translation is CASSYTGRLNYGYTF.

This clonotype was detected ten times or more. The rearrangement joins TRBV6-5 to TRBJ2-7; D not certain. V dropped 2 bases and J dropped 2 bases, with 7 bases sitting between them. CDR3 size: 13 residues. Germline-derived CDR1 and CDR2 are MNHEY and SVGAGI. The CDR3 protein is CASSYGSTYEQYF. The CDR3 DNA reads TGTGCCAGCAGTTACGGGTCCACCTACGAGCAGTACTTC.

This clonotype showed up many times. The genes are TRBV12-3 or TRBV12-4 and TRBJ1-2, with D perhaps matching TRBD1 (6 bases). The CDR3 sequence is 13 residues long. V lost 6 bases to trimming and J lost 4 bases, with 12 bases between them. This chain's CDR3 is CASSRQARYGYTF. CDR3 bases: TGTGCCAGCAGCAGACAGGCGCGCTATGGCTACACCTTC.

The chain is built from TRBV5-1 and TRBJ2-7; possibly TRBD2 for D (6 bases). The V gene's germline CDR1 is SGHRS and CDR2 YFSETQ. V lost 4 bases to trimming and J lost 2 bases, with 16 bases between them. The CDR3 contains 15 residues. CDR3 loop: CASSPIDRGAYEQYF. As DNA, the CDR3 is TGCGCCAGCAGCCCCATTGACCGCGGGGCCTACGAGCAGTACTTC.